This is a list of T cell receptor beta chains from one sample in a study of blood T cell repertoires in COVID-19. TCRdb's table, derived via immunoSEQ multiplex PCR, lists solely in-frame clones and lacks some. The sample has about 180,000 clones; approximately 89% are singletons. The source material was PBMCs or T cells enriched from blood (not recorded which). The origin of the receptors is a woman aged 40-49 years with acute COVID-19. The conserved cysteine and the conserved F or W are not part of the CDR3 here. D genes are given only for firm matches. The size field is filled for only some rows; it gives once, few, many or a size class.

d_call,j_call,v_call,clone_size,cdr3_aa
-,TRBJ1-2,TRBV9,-,ASSVAGKLSTNYGYT
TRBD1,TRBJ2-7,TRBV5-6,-,ASSLGTGLYYEQY
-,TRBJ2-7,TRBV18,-,ASSPRLDYEQY
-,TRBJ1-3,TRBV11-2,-,ASSLEREDTIY
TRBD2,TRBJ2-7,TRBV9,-,ASSVSHAGGGEQY
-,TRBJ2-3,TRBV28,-,ASSFSGATQY
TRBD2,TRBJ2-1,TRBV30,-,AWSVQRGAINEQF
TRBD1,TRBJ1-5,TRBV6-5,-,ASSSDRGRNQPQH
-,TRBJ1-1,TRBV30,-,AWSLRGGTEAF
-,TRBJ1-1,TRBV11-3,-,ASSNTKTNTEAF
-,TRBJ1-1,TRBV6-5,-,ASSYSRELAAF
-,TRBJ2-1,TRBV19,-,ASSIGLDNEQF
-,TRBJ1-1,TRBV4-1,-,ASSQGAGNTEAF
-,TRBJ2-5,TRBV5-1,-,ASSLGFGSGETQY
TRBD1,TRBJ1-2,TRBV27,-,ASRRTGGYGYT
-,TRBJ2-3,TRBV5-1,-,ASSSTGTPPTDTQY
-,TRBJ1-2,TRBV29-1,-,SVEARGRGYT
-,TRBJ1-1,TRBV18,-,ASSSARDTEAF
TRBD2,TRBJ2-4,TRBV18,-,ASSPLAGGPVAKNIQY
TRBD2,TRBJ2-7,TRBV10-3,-,AIGSGGTYEQY
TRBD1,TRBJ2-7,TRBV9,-,ASSVGTGPYEQY
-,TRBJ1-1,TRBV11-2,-,ASSLPGTANTEAF
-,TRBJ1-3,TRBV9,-,ASSVDHRTVDSGNTIY
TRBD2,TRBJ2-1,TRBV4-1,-,ASSQERRERGYSYNEQF
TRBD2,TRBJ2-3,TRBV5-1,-,ASSPPGLAGGTDTQY
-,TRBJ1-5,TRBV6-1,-,ASSEGPSNQPQH
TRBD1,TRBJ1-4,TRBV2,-,ASSGRQGANEKLF
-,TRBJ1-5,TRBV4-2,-,ASSQVGQYSNQPQH
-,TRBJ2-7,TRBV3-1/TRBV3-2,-,ASSQDTRPGKVSYEQY
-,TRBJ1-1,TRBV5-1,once,ASSLASDSNTEAF
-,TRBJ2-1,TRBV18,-,ASSPRTGYNEQF
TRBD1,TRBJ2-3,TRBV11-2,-,ASSLGHGQVLTDTQY
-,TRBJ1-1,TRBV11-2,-,ASSPGRFPPNTEAF
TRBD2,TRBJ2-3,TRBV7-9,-,ASSPGGDTDTQY
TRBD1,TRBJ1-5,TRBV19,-,ASSYRGRGTHQPQH
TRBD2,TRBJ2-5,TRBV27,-,ASSSPGLAGGEETQY
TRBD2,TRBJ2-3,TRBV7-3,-,ASSPSGGGIDTQY
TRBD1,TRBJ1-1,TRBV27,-,ASSFTGGQTEAF